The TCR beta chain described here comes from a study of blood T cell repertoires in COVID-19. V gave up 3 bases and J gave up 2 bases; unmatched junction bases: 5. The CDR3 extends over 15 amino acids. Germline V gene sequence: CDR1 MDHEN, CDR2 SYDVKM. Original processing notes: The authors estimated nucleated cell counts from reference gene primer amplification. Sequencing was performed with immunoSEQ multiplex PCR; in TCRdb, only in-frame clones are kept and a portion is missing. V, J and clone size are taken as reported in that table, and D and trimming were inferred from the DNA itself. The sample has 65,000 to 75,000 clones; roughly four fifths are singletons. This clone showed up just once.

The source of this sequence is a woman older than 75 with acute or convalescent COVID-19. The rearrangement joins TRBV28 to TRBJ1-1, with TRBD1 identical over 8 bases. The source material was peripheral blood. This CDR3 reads CASSFGTGLNTEAFF. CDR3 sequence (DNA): TGTGCCAGCAGTTTCGGGACAGGCCTTAACACTGAAGCTTTCTTT.